This TCR beta chain is from a study of beta chain features in type 1 diabetes. Overall study results and limits: Shortening that was moderate but significant affected the TCRB CDR3s of Type 1 diabetes patients in all four CD4+ subsets.

Expressed TCRB transcripts were sequenced because the isolated RNA had all been reverse transcribed beforehand. The protocol was immunoSEQ multiplex PCR, while the TCRdb copy is restricted to in-frame clones and leaves out a portion. This table holds roughly 280,000 clones, 24% found once. The CDR3 consists of 16 residues. V lost 2 bases and J lost 10; bases outside the gene matches: 13. Germline CDR1 reads KGHSH; CDR2 reads LQKENI. This clone was seen only a few times. The antigen remains undetermined. This TCR came from a woman in her twenties or thirties with type 1 diabetes. This rearrangement joins TRBV18 to TRBJ2-1, with TRBD2 identical over 8 bases. The sequenced sample consisted of naive CD4+ T cells from blood. The DNA of the CDR3 is TGTGCCAGCTCACCATCCCGAGAGGTCGGGAGGGCAGAGCAGTTCTTC. It is translated as CASSPSREVGRAEQFF.